Included here is one T cell receptor beta chain sequence, with context. This sample was included in a study of CD8+ T cells in alopecia areata. Extraction of RNA preceded its reverse transcription into cDNA, which served as the sequencing template. The data were produced by immunoSEQ multiplex PCR, yet TCRdb's version contains in-frame clones alone and is incomplete. The data hold about 97,000 clones, with less than 50% observed a single time. V was trimmed by 0 bases and J by 8 bases, leaving 23 bases between them. Germline V lookup: CDR1 LGHNA, CDR2 YNFKEQ. CDR3 length equals 18 residues. This receptor was identified in a human donor with alopecia areata. Sequencing used CD4+ T cells sorted from blood. The chain combines TRBV4-2 with TRBJ2-1, with unresolved D. The CDR3 DNA reads TGTGCCAGCAGCCAAGATCTTTTTGGTAGCAATCAGGTTGATGAGCAGTTCTTC. Amino acid sequence: CASSQDLFGSNQVDEQFF.